This entry concerns a single T cell receptor (beta chain). Its antigen is undetermined. The record originates from a study of T cell responses to AZD1222 COVID-19 vaccine. General observations from the study: It should be noted that donors were predominantly white British and more often female, and clonal diversity was possibly underestimated. Dominant at 160-218 and 743-854, vaccine-associated CD4 TCRs also spanned spike. Only a handful of AZD1222 recipients, five to seven in all, had baseline seropositivity. Per reports, nearly half of all spike-specific TCRs target regions that are unmutated in variants.

The assay was immunoSEQ multiplex PCR, and TCRdb's table has in-frame clones only and misses some. The sample includes more than 140,000 clones, 93% of them seen just once. Germline V gene lookup returns CDR1 LGHNA and CDR2 YSLEER. CDR3 length: 14 residues. J gave up 2 bases and V 2 bases, and 1 base lay outside the gene matches. V and J are TRBV4-3 and TRBJ1-2; the match to TRBD1 covers 8 bases. This TCR was recovered from an adult in good health. The source was peripheral blood, collected on day 0 of MenACWY control vaccination. CDR3 sequence reads: CASSQRTGNYGYTF. CDR3 nucleotide sequence: TGCGCCAGCAGCCAACGGACAGGGAACTATGGCTACACCTTC.